The clone carrying this T cell receptor beta chain came up a few times. The antigen is undetermined. The data were taken from a study of cytomegalovirus exposure and HLA in healthy donors. Points from the study as a whole: Specificity of a few CMV-associated chains for CMV antigens was verified in vitro.

It was with 60 Vbeta and 13 Jbeta primers that the PCR ran. Assay used: immunoSEQ multiplex PCR; TCRdb lists only in-frame clones, some missing. This sample carries around 150,000 clones, over 60% of them seen once, and the ten largest clones take over 2.5%. Trimming took off 4 bases at V and 0 bases at J, with 12 bases between the two ends. The CDR3 is made up of 15 amino acids. The germline V gene encodes CDR1 MNHEY and CDR2 SMNVEV (reference sequence). Sequencing input: PBMCs. This chain links TRBV27 with TRBJ2-5, with TRBD2 as a possible D gene (5 bases). The clonotype was recovered from a woman aged 30 to 39 in good health and CMV-seropositive. The CDR3 here is CASSSLGGHQETQYF. Here the CDR3 DNA reads TGTGCCAGCAGTTCCCTAGGAGGACACCAAGAGACCCAGTACTTC.